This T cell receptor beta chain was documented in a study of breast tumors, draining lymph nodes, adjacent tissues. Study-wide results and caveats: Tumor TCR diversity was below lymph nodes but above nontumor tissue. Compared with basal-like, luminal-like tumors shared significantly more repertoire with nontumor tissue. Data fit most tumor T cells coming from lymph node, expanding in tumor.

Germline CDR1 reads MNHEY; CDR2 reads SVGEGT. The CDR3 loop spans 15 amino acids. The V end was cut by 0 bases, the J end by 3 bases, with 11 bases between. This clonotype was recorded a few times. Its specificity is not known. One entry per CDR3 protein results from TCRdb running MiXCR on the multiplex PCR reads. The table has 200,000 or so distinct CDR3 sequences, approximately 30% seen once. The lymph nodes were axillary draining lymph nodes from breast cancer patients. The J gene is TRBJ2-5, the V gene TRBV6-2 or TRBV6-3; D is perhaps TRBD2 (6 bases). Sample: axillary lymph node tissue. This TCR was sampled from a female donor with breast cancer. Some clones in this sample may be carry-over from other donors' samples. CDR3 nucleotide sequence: TGTGCCAGCAGTTACTCCCGGGACTTCAAAGAGACCCAGTACTTC. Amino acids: CASSYSRDFKETQYF.